This TCR beta chain originates from a study of technical replicates of blood from a handful of donors. Some clones are missing from TCRdb's copy, which holds only in-frame ones; the method was immunoSEQ multiplex PCR. The data contain some 80,000 clones, less than 95% of them singletons. Germline V lookup: CDR1 MNHEY, CDR2 SVGAGI. This CDR3 is 16 amino acids long. V gave up 3 bases and J gave up 7 bases; unmatched junction bases: 5. Sequenced: T cells isolated from PBMCs. This chain connects TRBV6-5 to TRBJ2-1, with TRBD2 matching 14 bases. The TCR comes from a human donor in good health. The DNA for the CDR3 is TGTGCCAGCAGTTATCCGGGACTAGCGGGAGTTAATGAGCAGTTCTTC. Protein: CASSYPGLAGVNEQFF.